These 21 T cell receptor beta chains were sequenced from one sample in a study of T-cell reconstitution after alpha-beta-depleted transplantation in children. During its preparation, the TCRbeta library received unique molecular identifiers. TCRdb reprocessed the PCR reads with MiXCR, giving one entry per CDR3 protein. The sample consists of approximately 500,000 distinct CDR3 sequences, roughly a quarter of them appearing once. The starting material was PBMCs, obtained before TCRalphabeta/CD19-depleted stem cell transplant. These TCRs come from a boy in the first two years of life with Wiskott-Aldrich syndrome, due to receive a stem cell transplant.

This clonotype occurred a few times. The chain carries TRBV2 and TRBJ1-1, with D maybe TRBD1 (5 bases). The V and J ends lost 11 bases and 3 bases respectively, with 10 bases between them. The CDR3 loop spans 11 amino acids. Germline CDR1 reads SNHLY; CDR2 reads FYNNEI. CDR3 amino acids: CAAGEYTEAFF. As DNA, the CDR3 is TGTGCCGCGGGGGAATACACTGAAGCTTTCTTT.

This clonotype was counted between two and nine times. The CDR3 here is CAWSVSDTQYF. CDR3 sequence (DNA): TGTGCCTGGAGTGTGTCTGATACGCAGTATTTT. The chain has TRBV30 and TRBJ2-3; D is unresolved. The CDR3 contains 11 residues. Germline V lookup: CDR1 GTSNPN, CDR2 SVGIG (reference sequence). The V and J ends lost 0 bases and 6 bases respectively, with 4 bases between them.

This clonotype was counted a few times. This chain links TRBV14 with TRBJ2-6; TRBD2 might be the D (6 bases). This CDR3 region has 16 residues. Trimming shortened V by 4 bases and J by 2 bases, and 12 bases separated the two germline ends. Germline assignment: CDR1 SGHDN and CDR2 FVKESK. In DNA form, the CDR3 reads TGTGCCAGCAGCCGGGTGGCGGGAACTGGGGCCAACGTCCTGACTTTC. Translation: CASSRVAGTGANVLTF. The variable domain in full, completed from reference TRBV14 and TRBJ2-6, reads EAGVTQFPSHSVIEKGQTVTLRCDPISGHDNLYWYRRVMGKEIKFLLHFVKESKQDESGMPNNRFLAERTGGTYSTLKVQPAELEDSGVYFCASSRVAGTGANVLTFGAGSRLTVL.

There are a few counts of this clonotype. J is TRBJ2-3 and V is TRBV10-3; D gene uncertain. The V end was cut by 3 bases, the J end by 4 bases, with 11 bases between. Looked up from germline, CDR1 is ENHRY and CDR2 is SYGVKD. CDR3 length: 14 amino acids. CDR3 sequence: CAISDSLGADTQYF. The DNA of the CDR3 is TGTGCCATCAGTGATTCGCTAGGAGCAGATACGCAGTATTTT.

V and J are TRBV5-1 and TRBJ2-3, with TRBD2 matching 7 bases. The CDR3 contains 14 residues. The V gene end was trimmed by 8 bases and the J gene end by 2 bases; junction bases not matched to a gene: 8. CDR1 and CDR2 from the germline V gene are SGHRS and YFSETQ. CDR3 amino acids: CASGGGADTDTQYF. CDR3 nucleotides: TGCGCCAGTGGGGGGGGAGCGGACACAGATACGCAGTATTTT.

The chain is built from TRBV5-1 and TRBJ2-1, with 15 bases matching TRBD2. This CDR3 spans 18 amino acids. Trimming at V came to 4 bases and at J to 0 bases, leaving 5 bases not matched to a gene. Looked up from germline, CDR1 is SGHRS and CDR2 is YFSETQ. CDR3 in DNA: TGCGCCAGCAGCCCGGGACTAGCGGGAGGCCACTCCTACAATGAGCAGTTCTTC. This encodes CASSPGLAGGHSYNEQFF.

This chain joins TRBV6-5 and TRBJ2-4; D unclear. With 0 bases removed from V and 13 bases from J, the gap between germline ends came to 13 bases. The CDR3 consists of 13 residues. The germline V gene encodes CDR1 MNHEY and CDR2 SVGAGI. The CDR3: CASSYSPRSVQYF. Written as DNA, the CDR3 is TGTGCCAGCAGTTACTCACCGAGGTCGGTGCAGTACTTC.

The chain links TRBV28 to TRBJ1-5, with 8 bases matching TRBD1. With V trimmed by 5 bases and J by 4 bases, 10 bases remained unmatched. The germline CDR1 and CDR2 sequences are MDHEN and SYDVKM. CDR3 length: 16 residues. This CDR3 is CASSILRDRPNQPQHF. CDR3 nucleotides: TGTGCCAGCAGTATTCTCCGGGACAGGCCGAATCAGCCCCAGCATTTT.

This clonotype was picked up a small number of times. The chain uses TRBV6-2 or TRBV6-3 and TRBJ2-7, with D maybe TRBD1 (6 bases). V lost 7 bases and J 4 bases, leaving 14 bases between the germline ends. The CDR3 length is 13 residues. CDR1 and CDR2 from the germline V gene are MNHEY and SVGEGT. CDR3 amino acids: CASIPAGAYEQYF. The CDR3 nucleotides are TGTGCCAGCATCCCCGCAGGGGCATACGAGCAGTACTTC.

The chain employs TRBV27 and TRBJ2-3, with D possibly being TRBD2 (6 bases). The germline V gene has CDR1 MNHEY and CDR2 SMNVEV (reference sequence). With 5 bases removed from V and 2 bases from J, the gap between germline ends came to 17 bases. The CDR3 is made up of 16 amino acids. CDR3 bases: TGTGCCAGCAGTAGAAATTCGGGACTCTACACAGATACGCAGTATTTT. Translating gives CASSRNSGLYTDTQYF.

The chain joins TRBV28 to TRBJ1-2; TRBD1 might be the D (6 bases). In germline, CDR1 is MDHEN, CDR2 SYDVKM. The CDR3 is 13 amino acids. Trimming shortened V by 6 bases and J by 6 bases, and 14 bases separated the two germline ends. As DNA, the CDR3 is TGTGCCAGCAGGTACGGACAGATGAATGGCTACACCTTC. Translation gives CASRYGQMNGYTF.

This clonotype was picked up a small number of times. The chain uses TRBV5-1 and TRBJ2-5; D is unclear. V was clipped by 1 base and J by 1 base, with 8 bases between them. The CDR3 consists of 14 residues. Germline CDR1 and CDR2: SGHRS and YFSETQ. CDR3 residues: CASSLHGRQETQYF. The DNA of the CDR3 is TGCGCCAGCAGCTTGCATGGCCGCCAAGAGACCCAGTACTTC.

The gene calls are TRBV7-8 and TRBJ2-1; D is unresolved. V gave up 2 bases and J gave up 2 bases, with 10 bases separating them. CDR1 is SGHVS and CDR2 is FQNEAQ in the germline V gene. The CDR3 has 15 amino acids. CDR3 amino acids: CASSLFSRTYNEQFF. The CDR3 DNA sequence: TGTGCCAGCAGCTTATTTTCCAGAACCTACAATGAGCAGTTCTTC.

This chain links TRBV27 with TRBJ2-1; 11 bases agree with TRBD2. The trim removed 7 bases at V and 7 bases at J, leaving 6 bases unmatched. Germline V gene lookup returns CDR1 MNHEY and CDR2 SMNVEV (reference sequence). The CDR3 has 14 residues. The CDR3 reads CASNPSGGNNEQFF. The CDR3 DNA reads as TGTGCCAGCAACCCTAGCGGGGGGAATAATGAGCAGTTCTTC.

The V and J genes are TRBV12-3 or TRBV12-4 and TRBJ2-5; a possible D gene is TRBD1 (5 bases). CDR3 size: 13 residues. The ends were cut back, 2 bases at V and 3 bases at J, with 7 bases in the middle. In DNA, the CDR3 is TGTGCCAGCAGTTTATACAGGAAAGAGACCCAGTACTTC. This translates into CASSLYRKETQYF.

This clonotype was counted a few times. The CDR3 here is CASSQRTYQPQHF. The CDR3, as DNA: TGTGCCAGCAGTCAGAGGACCTATCAGCCCCAGCATTTT. The J gene is TRBJ1-5, the V gene TRBV6-1, with D unclear. CDR1 and CDR2 (germline): MNHNS, SASEGT. The CDR3 runs 13 residues. Deletions cut 5 bases from V and 5 bases from J, with 10 bases between.

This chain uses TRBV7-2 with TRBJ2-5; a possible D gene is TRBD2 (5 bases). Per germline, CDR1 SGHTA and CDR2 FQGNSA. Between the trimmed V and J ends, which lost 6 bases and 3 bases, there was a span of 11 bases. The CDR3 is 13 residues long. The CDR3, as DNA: TGTGCCAGCAGAACTACTAGGGAAGAGACCCAGTACTTC. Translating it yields CASRTTREETQYF. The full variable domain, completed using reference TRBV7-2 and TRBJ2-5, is GAGVSQSPSNKVTEKGKDVELRCDPISGHTALYWYRQSLGQGLEFLIYFQGNSAPDKSGLPSDRFSAERTGGSVSTLTIQRTQQEDSAVYLCASRTTREETQYFGPGTRLLVL.

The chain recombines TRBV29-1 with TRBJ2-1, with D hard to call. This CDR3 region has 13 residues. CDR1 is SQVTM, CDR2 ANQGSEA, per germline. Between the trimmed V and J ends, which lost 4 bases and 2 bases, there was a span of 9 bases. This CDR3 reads CSVVPGTYNEQFF. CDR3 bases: TGCAGCGTTGTCCCTGGGACCTACAATGAGCAGTTCTTC.

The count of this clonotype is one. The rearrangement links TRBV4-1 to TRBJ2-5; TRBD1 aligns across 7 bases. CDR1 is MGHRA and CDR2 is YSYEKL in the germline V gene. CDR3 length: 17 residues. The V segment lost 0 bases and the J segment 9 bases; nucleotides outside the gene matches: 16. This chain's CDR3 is CASSQDLKTGSKFAQYF. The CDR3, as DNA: TGCGCCAGCAGCCAAGATTTGAAGACAGGGAGCAAGTTCGCCCAGTACTTC.

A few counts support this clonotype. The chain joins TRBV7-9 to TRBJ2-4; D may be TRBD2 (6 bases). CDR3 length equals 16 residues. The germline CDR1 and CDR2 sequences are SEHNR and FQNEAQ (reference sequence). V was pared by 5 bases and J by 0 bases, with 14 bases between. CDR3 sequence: CASSPGLPIAKNIQYF. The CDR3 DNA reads TGTGCCAGCAGCCCGGGACTTCCCATAGCCAAAAACATTCAGTACTTC.

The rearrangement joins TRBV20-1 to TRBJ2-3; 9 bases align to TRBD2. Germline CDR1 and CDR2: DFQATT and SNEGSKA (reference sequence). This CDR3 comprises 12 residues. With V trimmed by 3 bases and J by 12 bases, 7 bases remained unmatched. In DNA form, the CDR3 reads TGCAGTGCTAGCCGCTCGGGGACTAGCCAGTATTTT. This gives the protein CSASRSGTSQYF.